The rows below give T cell receptor beta chains drawn from one sample of a study of human T cells and chemical hapten exposure. MiXCR, applied by TCRdb to the RACE reads, yields one record per CDR3 protein. Here the sample spans 180,000 or so distinct CDR3 sequences, 20% to 25% being singletons. The sample was whole blood, taken in connection with sensitization to the hapten diphenylcyclopropenone (DPC). Receptors were obtained from a woman between 45 and 60 years old with alopecia areata. Some clones in this sample may be carry-over from other donors' samples. Both conserved end residues are part of each CDR3. The D gene is left open where the match is weak. Not all rows give a size; the values are once, few, many and, for expanded clones, a class.

v_gene: TRBV20-1
d_gene: TRBD1
abundance: many
j_gene: TRBJ2-7
len: 14
CDR3aa: CSARGWDRAYEQYF
CDR3nt: TGCAGTGCTAGAGGCTGGGACAGGGCCTACGAGCAGTACTTC

v_gene: TRBV30
d_gene: -
abundance: -
j_gene: TRBJ2-1
len: 11
CDR3aa: CAWSTYNEQFF
CDR3nt: TGTGCCTGGAGCACCTACAATGAGCAGTTCTTC

v_gene: TRBV7-9
d_gene: -
abundance: -
j_gene: TRBJ2-7
len: 14
CDR3aa: CASSLNDPRNEQYF
CDR3nt: TGTGCCAGCAGCTTAAACGATCCCCGGAACGAGCAGTACTTC

v_gene: TRBV2
d_gene: -
abundance: few
j_gene: TRBJ1-2
len: 13
CDR3aa: CASRGRPHYGYTF
CDR3nt: TGTGCCAGCCGGGGCAGGCCACACTATGGCTACACCTTC

v_gene: TRBV5-1
d_gene: TRBD2
abundance: few
j_gene: TRBJ2-1
len: 13
CDR3aa: CASSFIAGEGEFF
CDR3nt: TGCGCCAGCAGCTTTATAGCGGGAGAAGGGGAGTTCTTC

v_gene: TRBV29-1
d_gene: -
abundance: few
j_gene: TRBJ2-3
len: 15
CDR3aa: CSVPPGTEKIYTQYF
CDR3nt: TGCAGCGTGCCGCCCGGGACGGAGAAAATCTATACGCAGTATTTT

v_gene: TRBV5-1
d_gene: -
abundance: -
j_gene: TRBJ2-5
len: 14
CDR3aa: CASSLGRDQETQYF
CDR3nt: TGCGCCAGCAGCCTGGGACGGGACCAAGAGACCCAGTACTTC

v_gene: TRBV2
d_gene: -
abundance: -
j_gene: TRBJ2-1
len: 16
CDR3aa: CASRKLAGTETNEQFF
CDR3nt: TGTGCCAGCAGGAAACTAGCTGGGACCGAAACCAATGAGCAGTTCTTC

v_gene: TRBV20-1
d_gene: -
abundance: -
j_gene: TRBJ2-7
len: 15
CDR3aa: CSASKAQGGSYEQYF
CDR3nt: TGCAGTGCTTCTAAAGCCCAGGGGGGCAGCTACGAGCAGTACTTC

v_gene: TRBV4-2
d_gene: TRBD2
abundance: few
j_gene: TRBJ2-1
len: 16
CDR3aa: CASSQVAGGSYNEQFF
CDR3nt: TGTGCCAGCAGCCAAGTCGCGGGAGGGTCCTACAATGAGCAGTTCTTC

v_gene: TRBV7-9
d_gene: -
abundance: -
j_gene: TRBJ2-1
len: 12
CDR3aa: CASSLHNNEQFF
CDR3nt: TGTGCCAGCAGCCTACACAACAATGAGCAGTTCTTC

v_gene: TRBV12-3/TRBV12-4
d_gene: -
abundance: -
j_gene: TRBJ2-1
len: 14
CDR3aa: CASSLMVADDEQFF
CDR3nt: TGTGCCAGCAGTTTAATGGTAGCGGACGATGAGCAGTTCTTC

v_gene: TRBV24-1
d_gene: -
abundance: once
j_gene: TRBJ2-1
len: 16
CDR3aa: CATSDSSLYSYNEQFF
CDR3nt: TGTGCCACCAGTGATTCTAGCCTATACTCCTACAATGAGCAGTTCTTC

v_gene: TRBV7-9
d_gene: -
abundance: once
j_gene: TRBJ1-1
len: 14
CDR3aa: CASSLKQINTEAFF
CDR3nt: TGTGCCAGCAGCTTAAAACAGATAAACACTGAAGCTTTCTTT

v_gene: TRBV20-1
d_gene: TRBD2
abundance: -
j_gene: TRBJ2-3
len: 17
CDR3aa: CSASKASGRWNADTQYF
CDR3nt: TGCAGTGCTAGTAAGGCTAGCGGGAGGTGGAATGCAGATACGCAGTATTTT

v_gene: TRBV29-1
d_gene: -
abundance: few
j_gene: TRBJ2-5
len: 15
CDR3aa: CSVEDRGVPTETQYF
CDR3nt: TGCAGCGTTGAAGATAGAGGGGTTCCCACAGAGACCCAGTACTTC

v_gene: TRBV24-1
d_gene: -
abundance: few
j_gene: TRBJ2-3
len: 14
CDR3aa: CATSDSNKLDTQYF
CDR3nt: TGTGCCACCAGTGATTCCAACAAGCTGGATACGCAGTATTTT

v_gene: TRBV6-5
d_gene: -
abundance: -
j_gene: TRBJ2-7
len: 13
CDR3aa: CASSWGSPYEQYF
CDR3nt: TGTGCCAGCAGTTGGGGATCGCCCTACGAGCAGTACTTC

v_gene: TRBV29-1
d_gene: TRBD1
abundance: few
j_gene: TRBJ2-3
len: 17
CDR3aa: CSTRQGTRQPAPDTQYF
CDR3nt: TGCAGCACAAGACAGGGGACAAGACAGCCCGCGCCGGATACGCAGTATTTT

v_gene: TRBV20-1
d_gene: -
abundance: -
j_gene: TRBJ2-3
len: 12
CDR3aa: CSARFTLDTQYF
CDR3nt: TGCAGTGCTAGATTTACCTTAGATACGCAGTATTTT

v_gene: TRBV27
d_gene: TRBD1
abundance: few
j_gene: TRBJ2-1
len: 14
CDR3aa: CASRSDRIYNEQFF
CDR3nt: TGTGCCAGCAGATCGGACAGGATTTACAATGAGCAGTTCTTC

v_gene: TRBV11-2
d_gene: -
abundance: -
j_gene: TRBJ2-1
len: 13
CDR3aa: CASSFGGPGEQFF
CDR3nt: TGTGCCAGCAGCTTTGGAGGGCCGGGTGAGCAGTTCTTC

v_gene: TRBV5-1
d_gene: -
abundance: -
j_gene: TRBJ2-1
len: 17
CDR3aa: CASSRRGTTSSYNEQFF
CDR3nt: TGCGCCAGCAGCCGTCGCGGGACGACGAGCTCCTACAATGAGCAGTTCTTC

v_gene: TRBV12-3/TRBV12-4
d_gene: TRBD2
abundance: -
j_gene: TRBJ2-3
len: 17
CDR3aa: CASSLRVAGGEGDTQYF
CDR3nt: TGTGCCAGCAGTTTAAGAGTAGCGGGAGGTGAAGGAGATACGCAGTATTTT

v_gene: TRBV10-2
d_gene: -
abundance: few
j_gene: TRBJ1-1
len: 13
CDR3aa: CASSRDMNTEAFF
CDR3nt: TGCGCCAGCAGCAGGGACATGAACACTGAAGCTTTCTTT

v_gene: TRBV29-1
d_gene: TRBD1
abundance: -
j_gene: TRBJ1-5
len: 13
CDR3aa: CSVGTGDDQPQHF
CDR3nt: TGCAGCGTTGGGACAGGGGACGATCAGCCCCAGCATTTT

v_gene: TRBV6-5
d_gene: -
abundance: few
j_gene: TRBJ2-5
len: 15
CDR3aa: CASSYHGQTQETQYF
CDR3nt: TGTGCCAGCAGTTACCACGGACAGACCCAAGAGACCCAGTACTTC

v_gene: TRBV20-1
d_gene: TRBD1
abundance: -
j_gene: TRBJ2-7
len: 16
CDR3aa: CSARDQGTGGSYEQYF
CDR3nt: TGCAGTGCTAGAGATCAGGGGACAGGGGGGTCCTACGAGCAGTACTTC

v_gene: TRBV18
d_gene: TRBD1
abundance: -
j_gene: TRBJ1-5
len: 15
CDR3aa: CASSREGQNNQPQHF
CDR3nt: TGTGCCAGCTCAAGGGAGGGACAGAACAATCAGCCCCAGCATTTT

v_gene: TRBV12-3/TRBV12-4
d_gene: -
abundance: -
j_gene: TRBJ1-1
len: 15
CDR3aa: CASSLGAGAADEAFF
CDR3nt: TGTGCCAGCAGTTTGGGGGCAGGGGCCGCAGATGAAGCTTTCTTT

v_gene: TRBV5-5
d_gene: TRBD1
abundance: -
j_gene: TRBJ1-2
len: 16
CDR3aa: CASSLLRDSAPYGYTF
CDR3nt: TGTGCCAGCAGCCTTCTCCGGGACAGTGCCCCTTATGGCTACACCTTC

v_gene: TRBV6-4
d_gene: TRBD1
abundance: few
j_gene: TRBJ2-1
len: 15
CDR3aa: CASSDNPGQGYEQFF
CDR3nt: TGTGCCAGCAGTGACAACCCGGGACAGGGGTATGAGCAGTTCTTC

v_gene: TRBV20-1
d_gene: TRBD2
abundance: -
j_gene: TRBJ2-5
len: 16
CDR3aa: CSARVSLAGETGTQYF
CDR3nt: TGCAGTGCTAGAGTCTCACTAGCGGGAGAGACAGGGACCCAGTACTTC

v_gene: TRBV25-1
d_gene: -
abundance: few
j_gene: TRBJ1-1
len: 15
CDR3aa: CASSERTGMNTEAFF
CDR3nt: TGTGCCAGCAGTGAGAGGACGGGGATGAACACTGAAGCTTTCTTT

v_gene: TRBV2
d_gene: TRBD1
abundance: -
j_gene: TRBJ1-4
len: 18
CDR3aa: CASSEFLTGQGEDEKLFF
CDR3nt: TGTGCCAGCAGTGAATTCTTGACGGGACAGGGAGAGGATGAAAAACTGTTTTTT

v_gene: TRBV7-6
d_gene: TRBD2
abundance: -
j_gene: TRBJ2-3
len: 16
CDR3aa: CASSLLASGMTDTQYF
CDR3nt: TGTGCCAGCAGCTTATTGGCTAGCGGGATGACAGATACGCAGTATTTT

v_gene: TRBV12-3/TRBV12-4
d_gene: -
abundance: -
j_gene: TRBJ2-5
len: 12
CDR3aa: CASSFYEETQYF
CDR3nt: TGTGCCAGCAGTTTTTACGAAGAGACCCAGTACTTC

v_gene: TRBV10-3
d_gene: -
abundance: -
j_gene: TRBJ1-1
len: 11
CDR3aa: CAITGLRWAFF
CDR3nt: TGTGCCATCACAGGGCTCCGTTGGGCTTTCTTT

v_gene: TRBV3-1
d_gene: -
abundance: -
j_gene: TRBJ2-3
len: 11
CDR3aa: CASSQRDTQYF
CDR3nt: TGTGCCAGCAGCCAACGAGATACGCAGTATTTT

v_gene: TRBV9
d_gene: -
abundance: -
j_gene: TRBJ1-3
len: 16
CDR3aa: CANSVEDSFSGNTIYF
CDR3nt: TGTGCCAACAGCGTTGAGGACTCCTTCTCTGGAAACACCATATATTTT

v_gene: TRBV7-3
d_gene: -
abundance: -
j_gene: TRBJ2-1
len: 13
CDR3aa: CASSLNTRNEQFF
CDR3nt: TGTGCCAGCAGCCTAAACACGAGGAATGAGCAGTTCTTC

v_gene: TRBV20-1
d_gene: -
abundance: few
j_gene: TRBJ1-5
len: 14
CDR3aa: CSARLRQVPQPQHF
CDR3nt: TGCAGTGCTAGATTACGACAGGTACCTCAGCCCCAGCATTTT

v_gene: TRBV29-1
d_gene: -
abundance: few
j_gene: TRBJ1-1
len: 11
CDR3aa: CSVERGFEAFF
CDR3nt: TGCAGCGTTGAGAGAGGTTTTGAAGCTTTCTTT

v_gene: TRBV5-1
d_gene: -
abundance: -
j_gene: TRBJ2-2
len: 18
CDR3aa: CASSFLAGRVSNTGELFF
CDR3nt: TGCGCCAGCAGCTTTCTCGCAGGGCGGGTATCGAACACCGGGGAGCTGTTTTTT

v_gene: TRBV11-2
d_gene: -
abundance: few
j_gene: TRBJ2-6
len: 16
CDR3aa: CASSPIRGLGANVLTF
CDR3nt: TGTGCCAGCAGCCCTATACGGGGGCTAGGGGCCAACGTCCTGACTTTC

v_gene: TRBV7-2
d_gene: TRBD2
abundance: few
j_gene: TRBJ2-1
len: 17
CDR3aa: CASRTGGLAGWGDEQFF
CDR3nt: TGTGCCAGCAGGACGGGGGGACTAGCGGGATGGGGGGATGAGCAGTTCTTC

v_gene: TRBV7-2
d_gene: TRBD2
abundance: -
j_gene: TRBJ2-5
len: 15
CDR3aa: CASSLGSGPQETQYF
CDR3nt: TGTGCCAGCAGCTTAGGTAGCGGGCCCCAAGAGACCCAGTACTTC

v_gene: TRBV10-2
d_gene: TRBD2
abundance: many
j_gene: TRBJ2-3
len: 16
CDR3aa: CASSESRLAGSDTQYF
CDR3nt: TGCGCCAGCAGTGAGTCGCGGCTAGCGGGGTCAGATACGCAGTATTTT

v_gene: TRBV29-1
d_gene: TRBD2
abundance: -
j_gene: TRBJ2-1
len: 16
CDR3aa: CSVGLWGGSSYNEQFF
CDR3nt: TGCAGCGTTGGACTTTGGGGCGGGAGCTCCTACAATGAGCAGTTCTTC

v_gene: TRBV7-2
d_gene: -
abundance: few
j_gene: TRBJ2-4
len: 14
CDR3aa: CASSFMGAKNIQYF
CDR3nt: TGTGCCAGCAGCTTCATGGGCGCCAAAAACATTCAGTACTTC

v_gene: TRBV5-4
d_gene: TRBD1
abundance: few
j_gene: TRBJ2-5
len: 14
CDR3aa: CASSIRQGAETQYF
CDR3nt: TGTGCCAGCAGCATACGACAGGGGGCAGAGACCCAGTACTTC

v_gene: TRBV29-1
d_gene: -
abundance: -
j_gene: TRBJ2-5
len: 14
CDR3aa: CSVGSPVVQETQYF
CDR3nt: TGCAGCGTTGGGTCCCCAGTAGTCCAAGAGACCCAGTACTTC

v_gene: TRBV6-1
d_gene: -
abundance: once
j_gene: TRBJ1-2
len: 15
CDR3aa: CASTVGRFSLRGYTF
CDR3nt: TGTGCCAGCACCGTTGGTAGATTTTCTTTAAGGGGCTACACCTTC

v_gene: TRBV29-1
d_gene: -
abundance: -
j_gene: TRBJ2-7
len: 13
CDR3aa: CSVEVVVTHEQYF
CDR3nt: TGCAGCGTTGAAGTTGTAGTGACCCACGAGCAGTACTTC

v_gene: TRBV10-3
d_gene: TRBD1
abundance: -
j_gene: TRBJ1-6
len: 14
CDR3aa: CAIRTGSNNSPLHF
CDR3nt: TGTGCCATCAGGACAGGGTCAAATAATTCACCCCTCCACTTT

v_gene: TRBV12-3/TRBV12-4
d_gene: TRBD1
abundance: few
j_gene: TRBJ1-1
len: 15
CDR3aa: CASSPTDRVETEAFF
CDR3nt: TGTGCCAGCAGTCCTACTGACAGGGTGGAGACTGAAGCTTTCTTT

v_gene: TRBV4-1
d_gene: TRBD1
abundance: -
j_gene: TRBJ1-2
len: 16
CDR3aa: CASSLGQGIGNYGYTF
CDR3nt: TGCGCCAGCAGCCTTGGACAGGGAATCGGAAACTATGGCTACACCTTC

v_gene: TRBV3-1
d_gene: TRBD2
abundance: few
j_gene: TRBJ2-1
len: 16
CDR3aa: CASSQPLAEDYNEQFF
CDR3nt: TGTGCCAGCAGCCAGCCACTAGCGGAGGATTACAATGAGCAGTTCTTC

v_gene: TRBV29-1
d_gene: -
abundance: few
j_gene: TRBJ2-3
len: 13
CDR3aa: CSVDLGNTDTQYF
CDR3nt: TGCAGCGTTGATCTGGGGAACACAGATACGCAGTATTTT